Presented here are 7 T cell receptor beta chains from one specimen sequenced in a study of blood T cells in healthy people across ages. A second PCR, run for roughly 7 to 11 cycles, used a sample-barcoded 5' primer plus a J-beta primer mix. One entry per CDR3 protein results from TCRdb running MiXCR on the 5' RACE reads. Found here are roughly 1.5 million distinct CDR3 sequences, approximately 39% of them singletons; the top ten hold around 4%. The sample comprised blood. The receptors originated from a woman aged 18-29 years in good health.

This clonotype has a handful of counts. This rearrangement joins TRBV12-3 or TRBV12-4 to TRBJ1-2; 7 bases are shared with TRBD1. There are 15 residues in the CDR3. The J segment lost 8 bases and the V segment lost 6 bases, leaving 15 bases of the junction unmatched. The CDR3 reads CASSTNLPTGLGYTF. DNA for the CDR3: TGTGCCAGCAGCACCAATTTACCGACAGGGCTGGGCTACACCTTC.

The V and J genes are TRBV14 and TRBJ2-1; 7 nucleotides agree with TRBD1. V lost 4 bases, J lost 3 bases, and 9 bases stayed unmatched. This CDR3 contains 16 residues. The germline gives CDR1 SGHDN, CDR2 FVKESK. The CDR3 DNA is TGTGCCAGCAGCCGGAAGACAGGGTGGGACTACAATGAGCAGTTCTTC. Translated, it gives CASSRKTGWDYNEQFF. The full variable domain, with the rest looked up from reference TRBV14 and TRBJ2-1, is EAGVTQFPSHSVIEKGQTVTLRCDPISGHDNLYWYRRVMGKEIKFLLHFVKESKQDESGMPNNRFLAERTGGTYSTLKVQPAELEDSGVYFCASSRKTGWDYNEQFFGPGTRLTVL.

Details on this clonotype: Relative to the germline gene, one junction end is altered; a read error may explain this. This sequence joins TRBV7-2 and TRBJ2-7; no clear D. The CDR3 consists of 14 residues. Germline CDR1 SGHTA, CDR2 FQGNSA. CDR3 DNA: TGTGCCTGCAGCTTAGATCGGTACTCCTACGAGCAGTACTTC. This translates into CACSLDRYSYEQYF.

The chain combines TRBV3-1 with TRBJ2-7, with D maybe TRBD2 (6 bases). Germline loops: CDR1 LGHDT, CDR2 YNNKEL (reference sequence). CDR3 length equals 16 residues. V was cut by 4 bases and J by 1 base, with 17 bases left in between. CDR3 sequence: CASSPQVRGLSYEQYF. The DNA for the CDR3 is TGTGCCAGCAGCCCCCAGGTCCGGGGGTTATCCTACGAGCAGTACTTC.

This chain links TRBV12-3 or TRBV12-4 with TRBJ2-5; possible D gene TRBD2, 5 bases. With the DNA end fitting TRBJ2-1 better, the J assignment may be wrong. The CDR3 contains 14 residues. CDR3 coding DNA: TGTGCCAGCAGTCAAGGACTCGGTCAAGAGACCCAGTTCTTC. Amino acid sequence: CASSQGLGQETQFF.

CDR3 amino acids: CASSQVRGRGQPQHF. In DNA, the CDR3 is TGCGCCAGCAGCCAAGTTCGGGGGCGCGGACAGCCCCAGCATTTT. The chain uses TRBV4-3 and TRBJ1-5; D is perhaps TRBD1 (6 bases). V lost 1 base, J lost 7 bases, and 14 bases lay in between. The CDR3 spans 15 residues. Germline CDR1 is LGHNA and CDR2 is YSLEER.

A few counts support this clonotype. The rearrangement joins TRBV6-5 to TRBJ2-1; 7 bases are shared with TRBD1. CDR3 length equals 14 residues. The V segment lost 8 bases and the J segment 2 bases; nucleotides outside the gene matches: 6. CDR1 MNHEY and CDR2 SVGAGI come from the germline V gene. CDR3 bases: TGTGCCAGCCGTACAGGGGTAGCCTACAATGAGCAGTTCTTC. It yields the protein CASRTGVAYNEQFF.